Below are 18 T cell receptor beta chains sequenced from a single sample in a study of T cells in Graves' hyperthyroidism and ophthalmopathy. TCR beta CDR3 region amplification was performed from RNA transcripts. Researchers ran a first-round RT-PCR on the TCR CDR3 using the HTBI primer set. TCRdb ran MiXCR on the multiplex PCR reads and lists one entry per CDR3 protein. The sample includes 95,000 to 100,000 distinct CDR3 sequences, approximately 56% of them seen just once. Input material: blood. Every receptor here comes from a woman aged 40-49 years with Graves' hyperthyroidism.

The gene calls are TRBV5-1 and TRBJ1-5; 9 nucleotides match TRBD1. This CDR3 has 15 residues. Germline V CDR1 and CDR2: SGHRS, YFSETQ. V was clipped by 2 bases and J by 4 bases; unmatched bases: 4. The CDR3 region has the DNA TGCGCCAGCAGCTTCGGACAGGGGTGGAATCAGCCCCAGCATTTT. Translation gives CASSFGQGWNQPQHF.

Comment on this clonotype: The conserved phenylalanine or tryptophan is not found at the CDR3 terminus, so this likely reflects a read error. It is unclear where the CDR3 begins or ends on the DNA, so no DNA is shown, and the CDR3 is as TCRdb lists it. This sequence joins TRBV2 and TRBJ2-7; TRBD2 reflects the table's D call only, with no check against the DNA. The CDR3 is made up of 8 amino acids, end residues included. Germline V gene data show CDR1 as SNHLY and CDR2 as FYNNEI. CDR3 loop: CASSFVAG.

On this clonotype: A junction boundary mismatches the germline segment, possibly from a read error. This sequence joins TRBV20-1 and TRBJ2-2; TRBD2 matches at 7 bases. The CDR3 is made up of 16 amino acids. The germline CDR1 and CDR2 sequences are DFQATT and SNEGSKA (reference sequence). The DNA for the CDR3 is TGCGGTGCTAGAGATCGCGGGAGCGAGAACACCGGGGAGCTGTTTTTT. Translated, it gives CGARDRGSENTGELFF.

This clonotype was observed at least ten times. The chain couples TRBV7-3 to TRBJ2-2; tentative D call: TRBD2 (6 bases). The CDR3 loop spans 14 amino acids. V was shortened by 4 bases and J by 1 base, with 7 bases between the two germline ends. Germline loops: CDR1 SGHTA, CDR2 FQGTGA. CDR3 nucleotides: TGTGCCAGCAGCTCGACTAGGAACACCGGGGAGCTGTTTTTT. Its translation is CASSSTRNTGELFF.

This clonotype appeared many times. This chain connects TRBV7-8 to TRBJ2-1; 7 bases agree with TRBD2. Germline-derived CDR1 and CDR2 are SGHVS and FQNEAQ. CDR3 length: 13 residues. The trim removed 1 base at V and 8 bases at J, leaving 2 bases unmatched. CDR3 DNA sequence: TGTGCCAGCAGCTTAGTTGGGAGGGATGAGCAGTTCTTC. Its protein product is CASSLVGRDEQFF.

This clonotype showed up many times. V usage is TRBV19 and J usage is TRBJ1-5; the D gene is possibly TRBD1 (6 bases). CDR1 and CDR2 from the germline V gene are LNHDA and SQIVND (reference sequence). The germline V and J ends were trimmed by 1 base and 0 bases, with 10 bases remaining between them. The CDR3 spans 16 residues. The CDR3 region has the DNA TGTGCCAGTAGTATAGGGGACATAATTAGCAATCAGCCCCAGCATTTT. It is translated as CASSIGDIISNQPQHF.

On this clonotype: This clone may be a read error of a much larger clone one base away. This rearrangement joins TRBV12-3 or TRBV12-4 to TRBJ2-5; a possible D gene is TRBD2 (5 bases). V lost 5 bases and J lost 0, with 10 bases in between. CDR3 size: 14 residues. CDR3 DNA: TGTGCCAGCAGTCCGCAGAGGGACCAAGAGACCCAGTACTTC. This encodes CASSPQRDQETQYF.

Notes on this clonotype: The germline gene is not matched at one end of the junction; a read error may be the cause. The chain carries TRBV7-9 and TRBJ2-7; the D call may be TRBD1 or TRBD2 (5 bases each). Looked up from germline, CDR1 is SEHNR and CDR2 is FQNEAQ (reference sequence). CDR3 length: 15 amino acids. The CDR3 DNA reads as TGTGCCAGCAGCCGATCGGGACCCGGCTCCTGCGAGCAGTACTTC. Protein: CASSRSGPGSCEQYF.

Points on this clonotype: The junction does not match germline at one end; this may be a read error. DNA of the CDR3: TGTGCCAGCAGCACAGGGTTGGGTGTGCAGGGCTACACTTTC. This gives the protein CASSTGLGVQGYTF. The genes are TRBV7-9 and TRBJ1-2, with D possibly TRBD1 on 6 matching bases. The CDR3 contains 14 residues. Germline V gene lookup returns CDR1 SEHNR and CDR2 FQNEAQ (reference sequence).

This chain's CDR3 is CATSRGGLQETQYF. For the CDR3, the DNA is TGTGCCACCAGCAGAGGAGGGCTCCAAGAGACCCAGTACTTC. The V and J genes are TRBV15 and TRBJ2-5; D might be TRBD2 (5 bases). The V gene's germline CDR1 is LNHNV and CDR2 YYDKDF (reference sequence). V was pared by 1 base and J by 1 base, with 7 bases between. The CDR3 is made up of 14 amino acids. Full variable domain (remainder filled in from reference TRBV15 and TRBJ2-5): DAMVIQNPRYQVTQFGKPVTLSCSQTLNHNVMYWYQQKSSQAPKLLFHYYDKDFNNEADTPDNFQSRRPNTSFCFLDIRSPGLGDTAMYLCATSRGGLQETQYFGPGTRLLVL.

The V call is TRBV9, the J call TRBJ2-7; D gene ambiguous. The CDR3 runs 16 residues. Looked up from germline, CDR1 is SGDLS and CDR2 is YYNGEE. V was pared by 5 bases and J by 4 bases, with 22 bases between. The CDR3 loop is CASSSPDNTEAYEQYF. The CDR3, as DNA: TGTGCCAGCAGTTCGCCAGATAATACTGAAGCTTACGAGCAGTACTTC.

V and J are TRBV7-9 and TRBJ2-2; TRBD1 aligns across 8 bases. Germline loops: CDR1 SEHNR, CDR2 FQNEAQ (reference sequence). This CDR3 has 14 residues. Losses at the gene ends were 1 base for V and 5 bases for J; bases not matched to a gene: 0. CDR3 loop: CASSLGDRTGELFF. The DNA of the CDR3 is TGTGCCAGCAGCTTAGGGGACAGGACCGGGGAGCTGTTTTTT. The complete variable domain, with remaining parts taken from reference TRBV7-9 and TRBJ2-2, reads DTGVSQNPRHKITKRGQNVTFRCDPISEHNRLYWYRQTLGQGPEFLTYFQNEAQLEKSRLLSDRFSAERPKGSFSTLEIQRTEQGDSAMYLCASSLGDRTGELFFGEGSRLTVL.

A word on this clonotype: Relative to the germline gene, one junction end is altered; a read error may explain this. The rearrangement uses TRBV2 and TRBJ1-1; the D is unclear. Germline V gene sequence: CDR1 SNHLY, CDR2 FYNNEI. The length of the CDR3 is 16 residues. CDR3 nucleotide sequence: TGTTCCAGCAGTCCCACTGGGTTACATCGGCTTGATGAAGCTTTCTTT. Translated, it gives CSSSPTGLHRLDEAFF.

This clonotype was observed many times. The CDR3 DNA reads TGTGCCAGCAGCTTAAGACTAGCGGGAGCCTCCTACGAGCAGTACTTC. This translates into CASSLRLAGASYEQYF. The V and J genes are TRBV7-2 and TRBJ2-7; 12 bases line up with TRBD2. Trimming at V came to 2 bases and at J to 0 bases, leaving 2 bases not matched to a gene. The CDR3 is 16 amino acids. Looked up from germline, CDR1 is SGHTA and CDR2 is FQGNSA.

This chain uses TRBV29-1 with TRBJ1-5; the match to TRBD1 covers 7 bases. The CDR3 totals 16 residues. V lost 8 bases and J lost 6; bases outside the gene matches: 19. CDR1 and CDR2 (germline): SQVTM, ANQGSEA. CDR3 nucleotide sequence: TGCAGCTTTACAGGGGCGGCCGGGAGCAGGAGTCAGCCCCAGCATTTT. This encodes CSFTGAAGSRSQPQHF.

As to this clonotype: Compared with germline, one end of the junction differs, possibly owing to a read error. V and J are TRBV10-3 and TRBJ1-2; the match to TRBD1 covers 8 bases. The germline V gene encodes CDR1 ENHRY and CDR2 SYGVKD. This CDR3 is 16 amino acids long. CDR3 in DNA: TGTGCCATCAGTCAATCTTTGGACAGGGATGGGTATGGCTACACTTTC. Protein product: CAISQSLDRDGYGYTF.

This clonotype occurred once. At one of its ends the junction is not consistent with the germline gene, which may arise from a read error. The chain has TRBV7-8 and TRBJ2-7; 8 bases are a match to TRBD1. The CDR3 contains 16 residues. The germline V gene encodes CDR1 SGHVS and CDR2 FQNEAQ. CDR3 in amino acids: CASSPQGVSLSYEQYF. As DNA, the CDR3 is TGTGCCAGCTCACCACAGGGGGTATCGCTTTCCTATGAGCAGTACTTC.

The chain uses TRBV29-1 and TRBJ1-1; D perhaps matches TRBD1 (6 bases). CDR3 size: 13 residues. Germline CDR1 SQVTM, CDR2 ANQGSEA. The DNA for the CDR3 is TGCAGTGCTGCGACAGGCGTGGGCACTGAAGCTTTCTTT. This gives the protein CSAATGVGTEAFF.